A selection of T cell receptor beta chains follows, all from one sample in a study of technical replicates of blood from a few donors. Sequencing used immunoSEQ multiplex PCR; TCRdb keeps in-frame clones, though not all of them. There are 70,000 to 80,000 clones in the sample; about nine tenths occur only once, and 0.35% to 0.45% lies in the top ten. The source material was T cells isolated from PBMCs. Receptor source: a human donor in good health. Some clones in this sample may be carry-over from other donors' samples. The conserved cysteine and the conserved F or W are not part of the CDR3 here. A D gene is named only where the DNA matches it firmly.

v_gene: TRBV30; d_gene: TRBD2; j_gene: TRBJ2-7; CDR3aa: AWTQRGSTYEQY
v_gene: TRBV27; d_gene: -; j_gene: TRBJ1-1; CDR3aa: ASSFAAGVYEAF
v_gene: TRBV28; d_gene: -; j_gene: TRBJ2-3; CDR3aa: ASSFSPWRAVKSTDTQY
v_gene: TRBV6-5; d_gene: -; j_gene: TRBJ1-3; CDR3aa: ASSYGANSGNTIY
v_gene: TRBV4-1; d_gene: TRBD1; j_gene: TRBJ1-1; CDR3aa: ASSQGEFFTGADGTEAF
v_gene: TRBV6-5; d_gene: -; j_gene: TRBJ1-6; CDR3aa: ASRGGFRRTSPLH
v_gene: TRBV5-1; d_gene: -; j_gene: TRBJ2-6; CDR3aa: ASSLGRGSGANVLT
v_gene: TRBV28; d_gene: TRBD1; j_gene: TRBJ1-2; CDR3aa: ASSWTGNNYGYT
v_gene: TRBV5-4; d_gene: -; j_gene: TRBJ1-2; CDR3aa: ASSAGRGMINYGYT
v_gene: TRBV5-8; d_gene: -; j_gene: TRBJ2-5; CDR3aa: ASRSNRVDVRGTQY
v_gene: TRBV5-1; d_gene: TRBD1; j_gene: TRBJ1-6; CDR3aa: ASSLALTTGDASPLH
v_gene: TRBV13; d_gene: TRBD2; j_gene: TRBJ2-5; CDR3aa: ASSFRGEETQY
v_gene: TRBV19; d_gene: TRBD1; j_gene: TRBJ2-5; CDR3aa: ASSATGVGETQY
v_gene: TRBV30; d_gene: -; j_gene: TRBJ1-1; CDR3aa: AWSAQGSTEAF
v_gene: TRBV6-4; d_gene: -; j_gene: TRBJ1-5; CDR3aa: ASSGARILSPTQPQH